This T cell receptor (beta chain) stems from a study of T-cell reconstitution after alpha-beta-depleted transplantation in children. As it was prepared, the TCRbeta library received unique molecular identifiers. Each CDR3 protein gets one entry after TCRdb re-called the PCR reads with MiXCR. The sample contains hundreds of thousands of distinct CDR3 sequences, approximately 12% of which appear only once. The germline CDR1 and CDR2 sequences are ENHRY and SYGVKD. Trimming pared 2 bases from V and 3 bases from J, leaving 12 bases between. The CDR3 extends over 15 amino acids. This receptor was obtained from a male patient aged 5 to 17 who had a stem cell transplant for acute myeloid leukemia, so the T cells may come from the graft donor. Sequencing was performed on PBMCs, mostly from graft donor cells, taken 360 days after TCRalphabeta/CD19-depleted stem cell transplant. The rearrangement uses TRBV10-3 and TRBJ2-3; D gene unclear. The CDR3 nucleotides are TGTGCCATCAGTGAGGTAGGGATAGGTACAGATACGCAGTATTTT. This sequence encodes CAISEVGIGTDTQYF.